The next 13 T cell receptor beta chains were all read from a single sample in a study of T cells in Graves' hyperthyroidism and ophthalmopathy. Using RNA transcripts as the source, TCR beta CDR3 regions were amplified. In the first-round RT-PCR of the TCR CDR3, the HTBI primer set was used. TCRdb itself ran the multiplex PCR reads through MiXCR, one entry per CDR3 protein. The data hold hundreds of thousands of distinct CDR3 sequences, with around 13% observed a single time. The specimen sequenced was blood. These receptors were obtained from a woman aged 25 to 39 with Graves' hyperthyroidism.

This sequence joins TRBV24-1 and TRBJ1-2; D is perhaps TRBD1 (5 bases). The CDR3 is made up of 13 amino acids. V lost 7 bases, J lost 8 bases, and 16 bases lay in between. In germline, CDR1 is KGHDR, CDR2 SFDVKD. CDR3 sequence: CATSREIGRGYTF. CDR3 bases: TGTGCCACCAGCAGGGAAATAGGGAGAGGCTACACCTTC.

The CDR3 region is CAISESRQTANEKLFF. The CDR3 bases are TGTGCCATCAGTGAGTCTCGGCAGACCGCTAATGAAAAACTGTTTTTT. This sequence joins TRBV10-3 and TRBJ1-4; D not resolved. The CDR3 loop spans 16 amino acids. CDR1 is ENHRY and CDR2 is SYGVKD in the germline V gene. The V gene lost 0 bases and the J gene lost 3 bases, with 11 bases spanning the gap.

This clonotype was found many times. This chain uses TRBV5-1 with TRBJ2-3; D call uncertain. The CDR3 contains 13 residues. V shed 0 bases and J shed 6 bases, with 8 bases lying between them. Germline CDR1 is SGHRS and CDR2 is YFSETQ. This chain's CDR3 is CASSLASLDTQYF. Written as DNA, the CDR3 is TGCGCCAGCAGCTTGGCTTCTCTCGATACGCAGTATTTT.

This clonotype was detected ten times or more. The V and J genes are TRBV20-1 and TRBJ1-1; no clear D gene. Trimming cost V 3 bases and J 3 bases, with 11 bases left between them. This CDR3 comprises 13 residues. Germline CDR1 is DFQATT and CDR2 is SNEGSKA (reference sequence). In DNA form, the CDR3 reads TGCAGTGCTAGCCTCGGGTCAGACACTGAAGCTTTCTTT. This translates into CSASLGSDTEAFF.

This sequence joins TRBV6-9 and TRBJ2-1; TRBD2 aligns across 8 bases. CDR1 and CDR2 from the germline V gene are MNHGY and SVAAGI. V was pared by 4 bases and J by 8 bases, with 13 bases of the junction left unmatched. The CDR3 consists of 16 residues. The CDR3 sequence is CASSSLGTSILDEQFF. CDR3 in DNA: TGTGCCAGCAGTTCCCTCGGGACTAGTATACTCGATGAGCAGTTCTTC.

The chain carries TRBV7-8 and TRBJ1-2; D call uncertain. The CDR3 covers 12 residues. Germline assignment: CDR1 SGHVS and CDR2 FQNEAQ. V dropped 1 base and J dropped 6 bases, with 6 bases sitting between them. The CDR3 region is CASSLDGDGYTF. In DNA, the CDR3 is TGTGCCAGCAGCTTAGATGGAGATGGCTACACCTTC.

This clonotype was counted ten times or more. The gene calls are TRBV20-1 and TRBJ1-1, with unresolved D. V was shortened by 5 bases and J by 9 bases, with 16 bases between the two germline ends. CDR3 size: 12 residues. From germline, CDR1 is DFQATT and CDR2 SNEGSKA (reference sequence). The CDR3 here is CSAQRWVVKAFF. Written as DNA, the CDR3 is TGCAGTGCTCAGAGATGGGTTGTAAAAGCTTTCTTT.

The chain carries TRBV18 and TRBJ2-7, with D unresolved. The CDR3 sequence is 14 residues long. V lost 3 bases and J 0 bases, leaving 9 bases between the germline ends. Germline values: CDR1 KGHSH, CDR2 LQKENI. This CDR3 reads CASSPEQFSYEQYF. The CDR3 DNA reads as TGTGCCAGCTCACCGGAACAGTTCTCCTACGAGCAGTACTTC.

This chain uses TRBV30 with TRBJ1-5; D is perhaps TRBD1 (6 bases). Germline values: CDR1 GTSNPN, CDR2 SVGIG (reference sequence). This CDR3 contains 16 residues. The V gene lost 3 bases and the J gene lost 0 bases, with 15 bases spanning the gap. The chain's CDR3 is CAWSDHRAYSNQPQHF. The CDR3 nucleotides are TGTGCCTGGAGCGATCACAGGGCGTATAGCAATCAGCCCCAGCATTTT. Full variable domain (remainder filled in from reference TRBV30 and TRBJ1-5): SQTIHQWPATLVQPVGSPLSLECTVEGTSNPNLYWYRQAAGRGLQLLFYSVGIGQISSEVPQNLSASRPQDRQFILSSKKLLLSDSGFYLCAWSDHRAYSNQPQHFGDGTRLSIL.

Ten or more counts support this clonotype. This chain joins TRBV7-8 and TRBJ1-2, with D uncertain. V was clipped by 5 bases and J by 5 bases, with 12 bases between them. This CDR3 is 13 amino acids long. Germline CDR1 is SGHVS and CDR2 is FQNEAQ. CDR3 DNA: TGTGCCAGCAGCGCCTCGGTGGATTATGGCTACACCTTC. The encoded protein is CASSASVDYGYTF.

The rearrangement links TRBV6-5 to TRBJ1-2, with TRBD1 matching over 7 bases. The CDR3 has 14 amino acids. Losses at the gene ends were 3 bases for V and 4 bases for J; bases not matched to a gene: 5. Germline assignment: CDR1 MNHEY and CDR2 SVGAGI. For the CDR3, the DNA is TGTGCCAGCAGTTATCAGGGGGTGGGCTATGGCTACACCTTC. Translation: CASSYQGVGYGYTF.

This clonotype was counted at least ten times. The J gene is TRBJ2-1, the V gene TRBV2, with D tentatively TRBD2 (6 bases). The CDR3 is made up of 14 amino acids. The germline gives CDR1 SNHLY, CDR2 FYNNEI. V lost 10 bases and J 2 bases, leaving 15 bases between the germline ends. The CDR3 coding sequence is TGTGCCACCCCAGCGGGTGGGCCCTACAATGAGCAGTTCTTC. Encoded protein: CATPAGGPYNEQFF.

This clonotype has a count of ten or more. As DNA, the CDR3 is TGTGCCAGCAGCTTTCTAACGAACACCGGGGAGCTGTTTTTT. It yields the protein CASSFLTNTGELFF. The chain is built from TRBV7-2 and TRBJ2-2; D unresolved. V was clipped by 3 bases and J by 0 bases, with 5 bases between them. From germline, CDR1 is SGHTA and CDR2 FQGNSA. The CDR3 totals 14 residues. The complete variable domain, with remaining parts taken from reference TRBV7-2 and TRBJ2-2, reads GAGVSQSPSNKVTEKGKDVELRCDPISGHTALYWYRQSLGQGLEFLIYFQGNSAPDKSGLPSDRFSAERTGGSVSTLTIQRTQQEDSAVYLCASSFLTNTGELFFGEGSRLTVL.